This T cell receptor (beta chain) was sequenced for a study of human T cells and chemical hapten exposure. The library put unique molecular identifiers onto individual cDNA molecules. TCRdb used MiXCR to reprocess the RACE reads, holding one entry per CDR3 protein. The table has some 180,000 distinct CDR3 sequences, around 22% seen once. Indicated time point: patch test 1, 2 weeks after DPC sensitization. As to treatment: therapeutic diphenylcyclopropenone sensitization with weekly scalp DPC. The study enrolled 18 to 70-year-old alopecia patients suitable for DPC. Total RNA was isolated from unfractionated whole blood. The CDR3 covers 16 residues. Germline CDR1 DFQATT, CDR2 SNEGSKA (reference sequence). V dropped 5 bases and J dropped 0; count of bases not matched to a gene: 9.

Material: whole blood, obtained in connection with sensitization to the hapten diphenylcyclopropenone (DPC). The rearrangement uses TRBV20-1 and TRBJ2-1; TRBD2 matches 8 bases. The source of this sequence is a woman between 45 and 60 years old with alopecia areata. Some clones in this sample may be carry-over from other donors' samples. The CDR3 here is CSALSGRGFSYNEQFF. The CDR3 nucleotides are TGCAGTGCTCTGAGCGGGAGAGGGTTCTCCTACAATGAGCAGTTCTTC.